This passage covers 5 T cell receptor beta chains from one sample sequenced in a study of cytomegalovirus exposure and HLA in healthy donors. The PCR employed 60 Vbeta primers together with 13 Jbeta primers. The method was immunoSEQ multiplex PCR; TCRdb's version includes in-frame clones alone and lacks a portion of them. The table includes approximately 110,000 clones, 83% detected once. Source material: PBMCs. The receptor set was obtained from a man aged 18 to 35 in good health and CMV-seronegative.

V usage is TRBV7-3 and J usage is TRBJ1-1; the D is unclear. The germline CDR1 and CDR2 sequences are SGHTA and FQGTGA. V was cut by 3 bases and J by 1 base, with 6 bases left in between. The CDR3 consists of 13 residues. CDR3 amino acids: CASSLRGNTEAFF. CDR3 DNA: TGTGCCAGCAGCTTGCGGGGGAACACTGAAGCTTTCTTT.

The rearrangement links TRBV4-1 to TRBJ2-3; 7 nucleotides line up with TRBD2. The CDR3 is 17 amino acids. The germline gives CDR1 MGHRA, CDR2 YSYEKL. V was clipped by 1 base and J by 2 bases; unmatched bases: 9. DNA of the CDR3: TGCGCCAGCAGCCAAGTTGCTCTAGCGGAGCCCACAGATACGCAGTATTTT. Translating gives CASSQVALAEPTDTQYF.

The rearrangement joins TRBV7-6 to TRBJ2-7, with 7 bases lining up with TRBD2. With V trimmed by 9 bases and J by 4 bases, 9 bases remained unmatched. This CDR3 has 13 residues. In germline, CDR1 is SGHVS, CDR2 FNYEAQ. CDR3 coding DNA: TGTGCCAGTGGAGTGGGGGGGAGGTACGAGCAGTACTTC. Its translation: CASGVGGRYEQYF.

This rearrangement joins TRBV5-4 to TRBJ2-7; 9 nucleotides agree with TRBD2. Germline V gives CDR1 SGHNT, CDR2 YYREEE (reference sequence). This CDR3 has 15 amino acids. The ends lost 0 bases at V and 4 bases at J; junction bases unmatched: 5. The CDR3, as DNA: TGTGCCAGCAGCTTGGCGCTAGCGGGATGGTACGAGCAGTACTTC. Residues: CASSLALAGWYEQYF.

The chain links TRBV19 to TRBJ2-7; TRBD2 aligns across 8 bases. With 2 bases clipped from V and 3 bases from J, the junction kept 6 bases outside the gene matches. Germline V lookup: CDR1 LNHDA, CDR2 SQIVND (reference sequence). The CDR3 runs 15 residues. In DNA form, the CDR3 reads TGTGCCAGTAGTATACCGGGAGGGTCCCGCTACGAGCAGTACTTC. It codes for CASSIPGGSRYEQYF.